These 32 T cell receptor beta chains were all obtained from the same sample, sequenced in a study of T-cell reconstitution after alpha-beta-depleted transplantation in children. Preparing the TCRbeta library involved the use of unique molecular identifiers. Each CDR3 protein gets one entry after TCRdb re-called the PCR reads with MiXCR. The sample shows around 340,000 distinct CDR3 sequences, 13% of them seen only once. Sequencing used PBMCs, obtained from the stem cell graft. These receptors all stem from a human donor who donated a stem cell graft to a child with Fanconi anemia.

This clonotype has more than one count but fewer than ten. The CDR3 coding sequence is TGTGCCAGCAGCCAAGAAGGGACTAGCGGGGACCCCCGCACAGATACGCAGTATTTT. Translating gives CASSQEGTSGDPRTDTQYF. This sequence joins TRBV3-1 and TRBJ2-3; TRBD2 matches at 13 bases. V shed 0 bases and J 1 base; nucleotides not matched to a gene: 7. The CDR3 extends over 19 amino acids. The germline V gene has CDR1 LGHDT and CDR2 YNNKEL (reference sequence).

This clonotype was detected only a few times. The V and J genes are TRBV6-1 and TRBJ1-2; 8 nucleotides match TRBD1. Germline values: CDR1 MNHNS, CDR2 SASEGT. The CDR3 sequence is 16 residues long. Trimming cost V 6 bases and J 4 bases; bases outside gene matches: 13. CDR3 sequence reads: CASSRQGKSEAYGYTF. CDR3 bases: TGTGCCAGCAGCCGACAGGGGAAGAGTGAGGCCTATGGCTACACCTTC.

This clonotype has more than one count but fewer than ten. This sequence joins TRBV5-1 and TRBJ2-1, with D unclear. The germline V gene has CDR1 SGHRS and CDR2 YFSETQ. V was trimmed by 1 base and J by 4 bases, leaving 9 bases between them. This CDR3 has 14 amino acids. CDR3 nucleotides: TGCGCCAGCAGCTTGTTGGGGTCGTACAATGAGCAGTTCTTC. Translation gives CASSLLGSYNEQFF.

Ten or more counts support this clonotype. The gene calls are TRBV7-9 and TRBJ2-1; perhaps TRBD2 as D (5 bases). Germline CDR1 is SEHNR and CDR2 is FQNEAQ (reference sequence). CDR3 length equals 15 residues. V shed 1 base and J shed 0 bases, with 7 bases lying between them. Here the CDR3 DNA reads TGTGCCAGCAGCTTAGGACTAAGCTCCTACAATGAGCAGTTCTTC. This encodes CASSLGLSSYNEQFF.

A few counts support this clonotype. V and J are TRBV29-1 and TRBJ1-1, with 7 bases matching TRBD1. The CDR3 extends over 17 amino acids. Unmatched junction bases numbered 14, after V lost 0 bases and J lost 4 bases. Per the germline V gene, CDR1 is SQVTM and CDR2 is ANQGSEA. The CDR3 coding sequence is TGCAGCGTTGAAGAGGGGGCCGACAGGGTAAGTGGCACTGAAGCTTTCTTT. Its translation is CSVEEGADRVSGTEAFF.

This clonotype has ten or more counts. The J gene is TRBJ2-1, the V gene TRBV12-3 or TRBV12-4; possibly TRBD1 or TRBD2 for D (7 bases each). This CDR3 region has 15 residues. Deletions cut 1 base from V and 7 bases from J, with 14 bases between. The DNA of the CDR3 is TGTGCCAGCAGTTTAGGAGCAGGGGGGGAGAATGAGCAGTTCTTC. Amino acids: CASSLGAGGENEQFF.

There are a few counts of this clonotype. The rearrangement links TRBV5-1 to TRBJ1-1, with TRBD1 matching 9 bases. CDR1 is SGHRS, CDR2 YFSETQ, per germline. The ends lost 4 bases at V and 4 bases at J; junction bases unmatched: 14. The CDR3 totals 17 residues. CDR3 sequence reads: CASSPWTGEDWFTEAFF. CDR3 coding DNA: TGCGCCAGCAGCCCATGGACAGGGGAGGATTGGTTCACTGAAGCTTTCTTT.

A few counts support this clonotype. The genes are TRBV2 and TRBJ1-3; D is unclear. CDR1 and CDR2 from the germline V gene are SNHLY and FYNNEI. The CDR3 loop spans 13 amino acids. Between the trimmed V and J ends, which lost 5 bases and 4 bases, there was a span of 9 bases. The CDR3 nucleotides read TGTGCCAGCAGTATCGAAGGGGGAAACACCATATATTTT. Translation gives CASSIEGGNTIYF.

This clonotype was seen a handful of times. The chain joins TRBV24-1 to TRBJ2-2; D call uncertain. Germline-derived CDR1 and CDR2 are KGHDR and SFDVKD. V was shortened by 2 bases and J by 4 bases, with 10 bases between the two germline ends. This CDR3 contains 15 residues. The CDR3 here is CATSDSRLTTGELFF. CDR3 sequence (DNA): TGTGCCACCAGTGATTCACGACTGACCACCGGGGAGCTGTTTTTT.

This clonotype has a count of ten or more. This chain uses TRBV29-1 with TRBJ2-3, with TRBD1 matching 9 bases. Germline values: CDR1 SQVTM, CDR2 ANQGSEA. This CDR3 comprises 14 residues. Trimming took 4 bases from V and 2 from J; bases not matched to a gene: 4. As DNA, the CDR3 is TGCAGCGTTGTGGGACAGGGAGACACAGATACGCAGTATTTT. Protein product: CSVVGQGDTDTQYF.

The chain links TRBV24-1 to TRBJ2-4; no definite D call. The CDR3 has 12 residues. The V gene's germline CDR1 is KGHDR and CDR2 SFDVKD. Trimming pared 9 bases from V and 7 bases from J, leaving 12 bases between. CDR3 protein: CATQSGRNIQYF. The CDR3 bases are TGTGCCACCCAGAGTGGTCGGAACATTCAGTACTTC.

The chain carries TRBV2 and TRBJ1-5; 9 nucleotides line up with TRBD1. The germline gives CDR1 SNHLY, CDR2 FYNNEI. V shed 3 bases, J shed 4 bases, and the junction held 4 bases outside the gene matches. The CDR3 length is 15 residues. The CDR3 protein is CASSERQGDNQPQHF. CDR3 nucleotides: TGTGCCAGCAGTGAGCGACAGGGGGATAATCAGCCCCAGCATTTT.

This clonotype came up many times. The chain joins TRBV12-3 or TRBV12-4 to TRBJ1-1; D call uncertain. The V end lost 6 bases, the J end lost 5 bases, and 16 bases lay between the germline ends. This CDR3 has 14 amino acids. In nucleotides, the CDR3 is TGTGCCAGCAGCTTTGCGTTCCCTGGGACTGAAGCTTTCTTT. Translating gives CASSFAFPGTEAFF.

This clonotype was detected only a few times. The rearrangement uses TRBV4-2 and TRBJ2-1; a weak D match, TRBD2 (6 bases). The CDR3 totals 16 residues. V gave up 0 bases and J gave up 4 bases, with 13 bases separating them. The germline gives CDR1 LGHNA, CDR2 YNFKEQ. This CDR3 is CASSQDYGGLYNEQFF. CDR3 coding DNA: TGTGCCAGCAGCCAAGATTATGGGGGACTTTACAATGAGCAGTTCTTC.

The sample holds a few counts of this clonotype. This chain uses TRBV20-1 with TRBJ2-7, with a tentative D call TRBD1 (6 bases). This CDR3 is 12 amino acids long. Trimming pared 3 bases from V and 12 bases from J, leaving 18 bases between. Germline assignment: CDR1 DFQATT and CDR2 SNEGSKA (reference sequence). CDR3 sequence (DNA): TGCAGTGCTAGTGAAGGGACAACGGGTCCGTACTTC. Translation gives CSASEGTTGPYF.

In this sample, this clonotype turned up a few times. The chain has TRBV6-2 or TRBV6-3 and TRBJ1-5; the D is unclear. The CDR3 consists of 13 residues. The V and J ends lost 0 bases and 11 bases respectively, with 11 bases between them. Germline V gene data show CDR1 as MNHEY and CDR2 as SVGEGT. Written as DNA, the CDR3 is TGTGCCAGCAGTTACTCGGCTCCGCCAGCCCAGCATTTT. This gives the protein CASSYSAPPAQHF.

This clonotype showed up just a few times. The V and J genes are TRBV2 and TRBJ2-5; D unresolved. Germline values: CDR1 SNHLY, CDR2 FYNNEI. The CDR3 contains 12 residues. V lost 7 bases, J lost 0 bases, and 6 bases lay in between. The CDR3 region is CASKEYQETQYF. The CDR3 DNA follows: TGTGCCAGCAAAGAGTACCAAGAGACCCAGTACTTC.

The V and J genes are TRBV5-6 and TRBJ2-5; D possibly corresponds to TRBD2 (6 bases). Deletions cut 4 bases from V and 0 bases from J, with 10 bases between. Germline V gene lookup returns CDR1 SGHDT and CDR2 YYEEEE. This CDR3 has 14 amino acids. CDR3 nucleotides: TGTGCCAGCAGCGCCGGGACTTACCAAGAGACCCAGTACTTC. Encoded protein: CASSAGTYQETQYF.

This clonotype was seen more than once but under ten times. The chain links TRBV5-4 to TRBJ2-1, with 7 bases that match TRBD2. The CDR3 sequence is 16 residues long. The germline gives CDR1 SGHNT, CDR2 YYREEE (reference sequence). Trimming took 4 bases from V and 7 from J; bases not matched to a gene: 14. The CDR3 DNA sequence: TGTGCCAGCAGCACAAGAGCGGGGAGTCTTAGAAATGAGCAGTTCTTC. As protein: CASSTRAGSLRNEQFF.

This chain links TRBV18 with TRBJ2-1, with 9 bases that match TRBD2. J was trimmed by 2 bases and V by 3 bases; bases with no gene match: 8. The CDR3 is 17 amino acids. From germline, CDR1 is KGHSH and CDR2 LQKENI. CDR3 region: CASSPGLGGGAYNEQFF. Written as DNA, the CDR3 is TGTGCCAGCTCACCTGGTCTTGGCGGGGGGGCCTACAATGAGCAGTTCTTC.

Many counts were recorded for this clonotype. The V gene is TRBV28, the J gene TRBJ2-5, with TRBD2 as a possible D gene (5 bases). V was trimmed by 1 base and J by 4 bases, leaving 13 bases between them. CDR3 length: 15 residues. Germline V gives CDR1 MDHEN, CDR2 SYDVKM. The DNA for the CDR3 is TGTGCCAGCAGTTTATCCCGCGGAGAGGGAGAGACCCAGTACTTC. Translated: CASSLSRGEGETQYF.

The genes are TRBV7-9 and TRBJ2-1; 9 bases map to TRBD1. This CDR3 spans 14 amino acids. Trimming removed 5 bases from V and 6 bases from J; junction bases left unmatched: 5. Germline values: CDR1 SEHNR, CDR2 FQNEAQ (reference sequence). CDR3 sequence reads: CASSDTDRGNEQFF. CDR3 coding DNA: TGTGCCAGCAGCGACACGGACAGGGGCAATGAGCAGTTCTTC. Filled out from reference TRBV7-9 and TRBJ2-1, the complete variable domain reads DTGVSQNPRHKITKRGQNVTFRCDPISEHNRLYWYRQTLGQGPEFLTYFQNEAQLEKSRLLSDRFSAERPKGSFSTLEIQRTEQGDSAMYLCASSDTDRGNEQFFGPGTRLTVL.

This rearrangement joins TRBV27 to TRBJ2-1; tentatively, D is TRBD1 (6 bases). The CDR3 sequence is 15 residues long. The V gene lost 2 bases and the J gene lost 6 bases, with 14 bases spanning the gap. CDR1 and CDR2 (germline): MNHEY, SMNVEV (reference sequence). The CDR3 bases are TGTGCCAGCAGTTTAGGTGGGAGAGGGGGCAATGAGCAGTTCTTC. Protein product: CASSLGGRGGNEQFF.

As to this clonotype: A read error may be the cause here, since a much bigger clone is one base away. Without the conserved terminal phenylalanine or tryptophan, this CDR3 likely stems from a read error. This chain links TRBV5-1 with TRBJ2-7; D unresolved. The CDR3 totals 13 residues. Germline lookup yields CDR1 SGHRS and CDR2 YFSETQ. Trimming left V 7 bases short and J 5 bases short, with 16 bases between. CDR3 loop: CASYPDRADEQYS. In nucleotides, the CDR3 is TGCGCCAGCTACCCAGACCGGGCCGACGAGCAGTACTCC.

The gene calls are TRBV4-2 and TRBJ2-1; weak D call: TRBD1 (6 bases). The V and J ends lost 4 bases and 0 bases respectively, with 19 bases between them. The CDR3 totals 18 residues. Germline V lookup: CDR1 LGHNA, CDR2 YNFKEQ. CDR3 protein: CASSPTKVQGSSYNEQFF. CDR3 bases: TGTGCCAGCAGCCCGACAAAGGTACAGGGTAGCTCCTACAATGAGCAGTTCTTC.

This clonotype was seen more than once but under ten times. The rearrangement links TRBV2 to TRBJ1-2; TRBD1 might be the D (5 bases). Per the germline V gene, CDR1 is SNHLY and CDR2 is FYNNEI. Trimming cost V 2 bases and J 4 bases, with 17 bases left between them. The CDR3 is 16 residues long. In DNA, the CDR3 is TGTGCCAGCAGTGAAAGTATGGGGGGTGGAGGCTATGGCTACACCTTC. Protein product: CASSESMGGGGYGYTF.

The rearrangement uses TRBV18 and TRBJ2-1; a possible D gene is TRBD2 (5 bases). Trimming pared 2 bases from V and 5 bases from J, leaving 16 bases between. Germline V gene lookup returns CDR1 KGHSH and CDR2 LQKENI. The CDR3 sequence is 16 residues long. The CDR3 DNA reads TGTGCCAGCTCACCATCGAGACTACTCGATGACAATGAGCAGTTCTTC. It is translated as CASSPSRLLDDNEQFF. The whole variable domain, filled in from reference TRBV18 and TRBJ2-1, reads NAGVMQNPRHLVRRRGQEARLRCSPMKGHSHVYWYRQLPEEGLKFMVYLQKENIIDESGMPKERFSAEFPKEGPSILRIQQVVRGDSAAYFCASSPSRLLDDNEQFFGPGTRLTVL.

In its sample, this clonotype was seen a few times. With a much larger clone just one base away, this may be a read error. The chain combines TRBV6-1 with TRBJ1-4; 8 positions agree with TRBD1. The CDR3 covers 14 residues. Trimming at V came to 6 bases and at J to 4 bases, leaving 4 bases not matched to a gene. The V gene's germline CDR1 is MNHNS and CDR2 SASEGT. The CDR3 spells CASSSGQVNEKLFF. The CDR3, as DNA: TGTGCCAGCAGCTCGGGACAGGTTAATGAAAAACTGTTTTTT.

The sample holds many counts of this clonotype. This chain uses TRBV5-1 with TRBJ2-2, with D unresolved. The CDR3 spans 15 residues. Trimming left V 2 bases short and J 4 bases short, with 12 bases between. The V gene's germline CDR1 is SGHRS and CDR2 YFSETQ. The CDR3 loop reads CASSLIPTATGELFF. The DNA of the CDR3 is TGCGCCAGCAGCTTAATCCCCACGGCCACCGGGGAGCTGTTTTTT.

This clonotype has a handful of counts. The chain uses TRBV4-2 and TRBJ1-1; TRBD1 matches at 11 bases. The CDR3 sequence is 17 residues long. CDR1 is LGHNA, CDR2 YNFKEQ, per germline. V trimming: 4 bases; J trimming: 2 bases; junction bases outside the gene matches: 9. This CDR3 reads CASSPTGQGARNTEAFF. CDR3 nucleotide sequence: TGTGCCAGCAGCCCGACAGGACAGGGGGCAAGAAACACTGAAGCTTTCTTT.

The sample holds many counts of this clonotype. This chain connects TRBV12-3 or TRBV12-4 to TRBJ2-5; 8 bases line up with TRBD1. With V trimmed by 6 bases and J by 9 bases, 9 bases remained unmatched. The length of the CDR3 is 13 residues. CDR3 amino acids: CASSGQGSGAQYF. The CDR3 DNA sequence: TGTGCCAGCAGCGGACAGGGATCGGGGGCCCAGTACTTC.

This clonotype turned up a few times. The chain recombines TRBV6-2 or TRBV6-3 with TRBJ2-1; D is unresolved. The germline V gene has CDR1 MNHEY and CDR2 SVGEGT. The CDR3 contains 14 residues. Trimming removed 6 bases at V and 5 bases at J, with 14 bases between. This CDR3 is CASSQVPQNNEQFF. The CDR3 nucleotides read TGTGCCAGCAGCCAGGTTCCTCAAAACAATGAGCAGTTCTTC.